The 27 T cell receptor beta chains given below trace back to one sample, sequenced in a study of T cell changes during pregnancy in multiple sclerosis. The repertoire was sequenced with immunoSEQ multiplex PCR; TCRdb's copy has only in-frame clones and lacks some. The data show 25,000 to 35,000 clones, with about 89% seen just once and 3% to 4% held by the top ten. This sample comprised CD4+ T cells from peripheral blood mononuclear cells, obtained in the first trimester of pregnancy. The source is a female donor in good health, enrolled as a control in a pregnancy study.

The chain is built from TRBV2 and TRBJ2-5; maybe TRBD1 (5 bases). There are 15 residues in the CDR3. Germline V CDR1 and CDR2: SNHLY, FYNNEI. Between the trimmed V and J ends, which lost 6 bases and 5 bases, there was a span of 19 bases. CDR3 residues: CASREQDWPEETQYF. The CDR3 DNA sequence: TGTGCCAGCAGGGAACAGGATTGGCCCGAGGAGACCCAGTACTTC.

The gene calls are TRBV27 and TRBJ2-7, with TRBD2 matching over 15 bases. The germline gives CDR1 MNHEY, CDR2 SMNVEV (reference sequence). The CDR3 covers 16 residues. Trimming removed 4 bases from V and 5 bases from J; junction bases left unmatched: 6. CDR3 bases: TGTGCCAGCAGTTCCTGGACTAGCGGGAGGGCCCACGAGCAGTACTTC. Amino acids: CASSSWTSGRAHEQYF.

The chain has TRBV5-3 and TRBJ1-5, with 8 bases matching TRBD1. TRBV5-3 is noted as an ORF with a role that remains uncertain. The CDR3 runs 19 residues. The V and J ends lost 4 bases and 1 base, in that order; junction bases with no gene match: 16. CDR3 DNA: TGTGCCAGAAGCCCTGTCGGGGCAGGGGGCATCAGGAGCAATCAGCCCCAGCATTTT. As protein: CARSPVGAGGIRSNQPQHF.

This chain connects TRBV19 to TRBJ1-5; D remains ambiguous. The germline gives CDR1 LNHDA, CDR2 SQIVND (reference sequence). The CDR3 length is 14 residues. Trimming pared 1 base from V and 2 bases from J, leaving 6 bases between. This CDR3 reads CASSIVGGNQPQHF. The CDR3 nucleotides read TGTGCCAGTAGTATAGTAGGAGGCAATCAGCCCCAGCATTTT.

The chain joins TRBV14 to TRBJ2-2, with D maybe TRBD2 (5 bases). The length of the CDR3 is 15 residues. CDR1 is SGHDN and CDR2 is FVKESK in the germline V gene. V shed 0 bases and J shed 1 base, with 6 bases lying between them. As DNA, the CDR3 is TGTGCCAGCAGCCAAGAACTAGGGAACACCGGGGAGCTGTTTTTT. Protein: CASSQELGNTGELFF.

This clone was counted a single time. The rearrangement uses TRBV18 and TRBJ1-4; a possible D gene is TRBD1 (6 bases). There are 14 residues in the CDR3. Germline assignment: CDR1 KGHSH and CDR2 LQKENI. The V end lost 3 bases, the J end lost 4 bases, and 9 bases lay between the germline ends. The CDR3 DNA reads as TGTGCCAGCTCACCCGGGACACTTAATGAAAAACTGTTTTTT. It translates to CASSPGTLNEKLFF. Drawing the rest from reference TRBV18 and TRBJ1-4, the complete variable domain is NAGVMQNPRHLVRRRGQEARLRCSPMKGHSHVYWYRQLPEEGLKFMVYLQKENIIDESGMPKERFSAEFPKEGPSILRIQQVVRGDSAAYFCASSPGTLNEKLFFGSGTQLSVL.

The chain combines TRBV7-8 with TRBJ1-5; TRBD1 matches 10 bases. The length of the CDR3 is 14 residues. Trimming at V came to 4 bases and at J to 6 bases, leaving 3 bases not matched to a gene. The V gene's germline CDR1 is SGHVS and CDR2 FQNEAQ. CDR3 loop: CASSSRQGAQPQHF. The DNA for the CDR3 is TGTGCCAGCAGCTCCAGACAGGGGGCTCAGCCCCAGCATTTT. The full variable domain, in which reference TRBV7-8 and TRBJ1-5 provide the parts outside the CDR3, is GAGVSQSPRYKVAKRGQDVALRCDPISGHVSLFWYQQALGQGPEFLTYFQNEAQLDKSGLPSDRFFAERPEGSVSTLKIQRTQQEDSAVYLCASSSRQGAQPQHFGDGTRLSIL.

This clone was detected once. The V gene is TRBV6-6, the J gene TRBJ1-4; 8 bases are shared with TRBD1. The CDR3 runs 15 residues. Germline loops: CDR1 MNHNY, CDR2 SVGAGI (reference sequence). V lost 6 bases, J lost 8 bases, and 11 bases stayed unmatched. The CDR3 is CASRSSQGATEKLFF. The CDR3 DNA follows: TGTGCCAGCAGGTCCTCCCAGGGGGCAACAGAAAAACTGTTTTTT.

This rearrangement joins TRBV7-9 to TRBJ1-1; TRBD1 aligns across 8 bases. Germline-derived CDR1 and CDR2 are SEHNR and FQNEAQ (reference sequence). The CDR3 has 13 residues. V lost 0 bases, J lost 7 bases, and 1 base stayed unmatched. The DNA of the CDR3 is TGTGCCAGCAGCTTAGCCACAGGGGGTGAAGCTTTCTTT. Translating it yields CASSLATGGEAFF.

The chain links TRBV28 to TRBJ2-2, with a weak D call TRBD2 (7 bases). The germline V and J ends were trimmed by 8 bases and 7 bases, with 14 bases remaining between them. Germline-derived CDR1 and CDR2 are MDHEN and SYDVKM. The CDR3 totals 13 residues. CDR3: CASWGGPNGELFF. DNA of the CDR3: TGTGCCAGCTGGGGGGGGCCGAACGGGGAGCTGTTTTTT.

The gene calls are TRBV5-1 and TRBJ2-3, with 8 bases matching TRBD1. The CDR3 contains 15 residues. The J segment lost 2 bases and the V segment lost 4 bases, leaving 6 bases of the junction unmatched. Germline V gene sequence: CDR1 SGHRS, CDR2 YFSETQ. The CDR3 DNA sequence: TGCGCCAGCAGCAAGGACAGGGACCTCACAGATACGCAGTATTTT. It is translated as CASSKDRDLTDTQYF.

V usage is TRBV2 and J usage is TRBJ1-5; 9 bases fit TRBD1. Germline V gene sequence: CDR1 SNHLY, CDR2 FYNNEI. The CDR3 has 14 residues. Germline trimming cut 7 bases from V and 10 bases from J; bases unmatched to any gene: 11. The CDR3, as DNA: TGTGCCAGCAAAGATAGGACAGGGGTTCAACCCCAGCATTTT. Its translation: CASKDRTGVQPQHF.

The chain links TRBV28 to TRBJ1-5; D possibly corresponds to TRBD1 (6 bases). V shed 2 bases and J shed 7 bases, with 9 bases lying between them. The CDR3 is made up of 13 amino acids. Germline V CDR1 and CDR2: MDHEN, SYDVKM. CDR3 nucleotides: TGTGCCAGCAGTTTACAGGGGAGCCAGCCCCAGCATTTT. It codes for CASSLQGSQPQHF.

The rearrangement links TRBV7-2 to TRBJ2-5, with D possibly TRBD1 on 5 matching bases. With 4 bases removed from V and 4 bases from J, the gap between germline ends came to 19 bases. CDR3 length equals 16 residues. Germline V gives CDR1 SGHTA, CDR2 FQGNSA. In DNA form, the CDR3 reads TGTGCCAGCAGCTCGGGCCACTCAGGGTTTGGAGAGACCCAGTACTTC. Its translation is CASSSGHSGFGETQYF. Complete variable domain (other parts from reference TRBV7-2 and TRBJ2-5): GAGVSQSPSNKVTEKGKDVELRCDPISGHTALYWYRQSLGQGLEFLIYFQGNSAPDKSGLPSDRFSAERTGGSVSTLTIQRTQQEDSAVYLCASSSGHSGFGETQYFGPGTRLLVL.

This rearrangement joins TRBV7-3 to TRBJ2-3; 7 bases fit TRBD2. V trimming: 5 bases; J trimming: 1 base; junction bases outside the gene matches: 21. The CDR3 runs 20 residues. Germline CDR1 SGHTA, CDR2 FQGTGA. The CDR3 sequence: CASSPRNKGSAGVGTDTQYF. Here the CDR3 DNA reads TGTGCCAGCAGCCCTCGTAATAAGGGAAGTGCGGGAGTGGGCACAGATACGCAGTATTTT.

This clone was recorded once. The J gene is TRBJ2-6, the V gene TRBV7-9, with unresolved D. The CDR3 is made up of 13 amino acids. In germline, CDR1 is SEHNR, CDR2 FQNEAQ (reference sequence). V lost 4 bases and J lost 4, with 5 bases in between. The chain's CDR3 is CASSSLGANVLTF. CDR3 DNA sequence: TGTGCCAGCAGCTCTCTCGGGGCCAACGTCCTGACTTTC.

The genes are TRBV11-2 and TRBJ2-2, with TRBD2 identical over 12 bases. The CDR3 sequence is 16 residues long. CDR1 is SGHAT and CDR2 is FQNNGV in the germline V gene. With V trimmed by 4 bases and J by 5 bases, 5 bases remained unmatched. The CDR3 DNA reads as TGTGCCAGCAGCTCTGCCGGGACTAGCGGGACCGGGGAGCTGTTTTTT. Translation gives CASSSAGTSGTGELFF.

The V and J genes are TRBV5-4 and TRBJ2-1; 10 bases match TRBD2. V was pared by 2 bases and J by 6 bases, with 8 bases of the junction left unmatched. The germline V gene has CDR1 SGHNT and CDR2 YYREEE (reference sequence). This CDR3 comprises 16 residues. The CDR3 reads CASSFGGTSVTNEQFF. CDR3 nucleotides: TGTGCCAGCAGCTTTGGGGGGACTAGCGTCACCAATGAGCAGTTCTTC.

V gene TRBV4-2 combines with J gene TRBJ2-1; 7 bases match TRBD1. From germline, CDR1 is LGHNA and CDR2 YNFKEQ. Losses at the gene ends were 3 bases for V and 4 bases for J; bases not matched to a gene: 6. The CDR3 is 15 residues long. The CDR3 region is CASSHNRGRYNEQFF. CDR3 DNA: TGTGCCAGCAGCCACAACAGGGGACGTTACAATGAGCAGTTCTTC.

The chain is built from TRBV4-1 and TRBJ1-3, with D uncertain. The CDR3 length is 16 residues. From germline, CDR1 is MGHRA and CDR2 YSYEKL. The V end lost 0 bases, the J end lost 8 bases, and 17 bases lay between the germline ends. The CDR3 nucleotides read TGCGCCAGCAGCCAAGAGAGGAGTACTCCCTGGGACACCATATATTTT. Protein: CASSQERSTPWDTIYF.

V and J are TRBV19 and TRBJ2-7, with 9 bases lining up with TRBD1. CDR3 length equals 13 residues. Trimming took 10 bases from V and 3 from J; bases not matched to a gene: 7. From germline, CDR1 is LNHDA and CDR2 SQIVND (reference sequence). CDR3 protein: CATGTGTVYEQYF. CDR3 nucleotides: TGTGCCACCGGGACAGGGACAGTCTACGAGCAGTACTTC.

The chain couples TRBV5-1 to TRBJ2-1; a weak D match, TRBD2 (5 bases). Germline V lookup: CDR1 SGHRS, CDR2 YFSETQ. Trimming took off 0 bases at V and 4 bases at J, with 11 bases between the two ends. The CDR3 sequence is 15 residues long. This CDR3 reads CASSLGGLQYNEQFF. DNA for the CDR3: TGCGCCAGCAGCTTGGGAGGACTCCAGTACAATGAGCAGTTCTTC.

V and J are TRBV10-3 and TRBJ2-5; 8 nucleotides align to TRBD2. Germline V lookup: CDR1 ENHRY, CDR2 SYGVKD. The CDR3 has 14 amino acids. The trim removed 3 bases at V and 5 bases at J, leaving 5 bases unmatched. For the CDR3, the DNA is TGTGCCATCAGTGACGGGGGGGCCAGGGAGACCCAGTACTTC. It translates to CAISDGGARETQYF.

The CDR3 sequence is CASSHPGGGGELFF. The CDR3 region has the DNA TGTGCCAGCAGCCATCCGGGTGGTGGCGGGGAGCTGTTTTTT. This chain joins TRBV4-2 and TRBJ2-2; no reliable D call. The V end lost 3 bases, the J end lost 7 bases, and 12 bases lay between the germline ends. This CDR3 spans 14 amino acids. Germline V gene data show CDR1 as LGHNA and CDR2 as YNFKEQ.

The genes are TRBV30 and TRBJ2-3; possible D gene TRBD2, 5 bases. The V and J ends lost 4 bases and 4 bases respectively, with 15 bases between them. CDR3 size: 14 residues. Germline V gene data show CDR1 as GTSNPN and CDR2 as SVGIG (reference sequence). CDR3 region: CAWTSGKLADTQYF. The CDR3 DNA reads as TGTGCCTGGACATCGGGGAAACTGGCAGATACGCAGTATTTT.

The chain has TRBV11-2 and TRBJ2-3; D is unclear. Germline lookup yields CDR1 SGHAT and CDR2 FQNNGV. The CDR3 contains 15 residues. Trimming shortened V by 4 bases and J by 1 base, and 12 bases separated the two germline ends. The CDR3 sequence: CASSSPHPGTDTQYF. For the CDR3, the DNA is TGTGCCAGCAGCTCACCCCATCCAGGCACAGATACGCAGTATTTT.

The rearrangement links TRBV11-1 to TRBJ2-2, with 13 bases that match TRBD2. CDR1 and CDR2 from the germline V gene are SGHAT and FQDESV (reference sequence). The CDR3 has 19 residues. V was clipped by 5 bases and J by 6 bases; unmatched bases: 15. The CDR3 nucleotides read TGTGCCAGCAGCCCGGGCCTTGGACTAGCGGGAGCCCCATCCGGGGAGCTGTTTTTT. Translated, it gives CASSPGLGLAGAPSGELFF.